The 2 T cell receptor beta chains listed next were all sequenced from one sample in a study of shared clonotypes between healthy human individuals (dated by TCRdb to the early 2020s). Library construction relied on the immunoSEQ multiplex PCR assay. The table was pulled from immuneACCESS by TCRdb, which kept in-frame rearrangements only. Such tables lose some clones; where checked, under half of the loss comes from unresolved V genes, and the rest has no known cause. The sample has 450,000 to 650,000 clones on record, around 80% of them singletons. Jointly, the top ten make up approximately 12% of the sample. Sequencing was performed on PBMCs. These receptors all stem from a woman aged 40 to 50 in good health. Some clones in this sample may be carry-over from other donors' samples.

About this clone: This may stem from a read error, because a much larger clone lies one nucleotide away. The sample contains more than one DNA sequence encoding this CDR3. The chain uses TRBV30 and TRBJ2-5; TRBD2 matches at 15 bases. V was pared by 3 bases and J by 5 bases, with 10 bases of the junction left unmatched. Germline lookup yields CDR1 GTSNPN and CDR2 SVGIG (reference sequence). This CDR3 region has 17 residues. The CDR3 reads CAWSLRGLAGGQETQYF. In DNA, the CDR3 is TGTGCCTGGAGCCTTAGGGGACTAGCGGGAGGCCAGGAGACCCAGTACTTC.

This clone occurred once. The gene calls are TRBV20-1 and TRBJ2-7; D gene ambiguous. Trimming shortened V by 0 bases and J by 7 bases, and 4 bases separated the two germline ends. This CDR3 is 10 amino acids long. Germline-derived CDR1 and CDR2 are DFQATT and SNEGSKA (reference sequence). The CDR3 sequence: CSARDREQYF. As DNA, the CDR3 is TGCAGTGCTAGAGACAGAGAGCAGTACTTC.